What follows are 14 T cell receptor beta chains derived from one specimen sequenced in a study of CD8+ T cells in alopecia areata. The authors extracted RNA and reverse transcribed it into cDNA as the sequencing template. Data came from immunoSEQ multiplex PCR; TCRdb stores just in-frame clones and leaves some out. The data contain roughly 23,000 clones, 52% of them seen just once; the ten biggest clones take up approximately 30%. Sequencing was performed on NKG2D-high CD8+ T cells sorted from blood. The receptors derive from a human donor with alopecia areata.

The chain uses TRBV27 and TRBJ1-1; the D gene is possibly TRBD1 (5 bases). Looked up from germline, CDR1 is MNHEY and CDR2 is SMNVEV (reference sequence). V was cut by 5 bases and J by 0 bases, with 10 bases left in between. The CDR3 sequence is 14 residues long. CDR3 sequence: CASSPGLMNTEAFF. The DNA of the CDR3 is TGTGCCAGCAGTCCGGGACTGATGAACACTGAAGCTTTCTTT.

This clone was counted once. V usage is TRBV29-1 and J usage is TRBJ2-2; D might be TRBD1 (5 bases). Trimming left V 6 bases short and J 6 bases short, with 8 bases between. The CDR3 is 11 amino acids. CDR1 SQVTM and CDR2 ANQGSEA come from the germline V gene. The CDR3 coding sequence is TGCAGCGTGGGGCGCGCCGGGGAGCTGTTTTTT. It encodes CSVGRAGELFF.

In DNA, the CDR3 is TGCGCCAGCAGCTTGGCCGGAGAAACCCAGTACTTC. Translated: CASSLAGETQYF. The V gene is TRBV5-1, the J gene TRBJ2-5, with D uncertain. The CDR3 runs to 12 residues. With 0 bases removed from V and 8 bases from J, the gap between germline ends came to 8 bases. Germline values: CDR1 SGHRS, CDR2 YFSETQ.

The chain has TRBV29-1 and TRBJ2-7; tentative D call: TRBD1 (6 bases). This CDR3 is 13 amino acids long. Deletions cut 7 bases from V and 1 base from J, with 14 bases between. Germline V lookup: CDR1 SQVTM, CDR2 ANQGSEA. This chain's CDR3 is CSAITTGSYEQYF. The DNA for the CDR3 is TGCAGCGCTATAACAACAGGGTCCTACGAGCAGTACTTC.

This chain links TRBV11-3 with TRBJ2-3, with D unclear. V was clipped by 3 bases and J by 0 bases, with 4 bases between them. The CDR3 totals 13 residues. Germline CDR1 reads SGHNT; CDR2 reads YENEEA. CDR3 DNA sequence: TGTGCCAGCAGCTTCCGAAGCACAGATACGCAGTATTTT. Its translation: CASSFRSTDTQYF.

This clone was observed a few times. The rearrangement uses TRBV7-3 and TRBJ2-3; D remains unclear. The CDR3 loop spans 14 amino acids. Trimming shortened V by 0 bases and J by 5 bases, and 9 bases separated the two germline ends. Germline assignment: CDR1 SGHTA and CDR2 FQGTGA. CDR3 amino acids: CASSLTGPLDTQYF. The CDR3 DNA is TGTGCCAGCAGCTTAACCGGCCCGCTAGATACGCAGTATTTT.

In this sample, this clone turned up a few times. The chain carries TRBV7-9 and TRBJ2-3, with D hard to call. Looked up from germline, CDR1 is SEHNR and CDR2 is FQNEAQ (reference sequence). This CDR3 region has 14 residues. Trimming took 5 bases from V and 7 from J, leaving 16 bases between them. This CDR3 is CASSQVVPDNTQYF. The CDR3 DNA reads as TGTGCCAGCAGCCAAGTTGTCCCTGATAATACGCAGTATTTT.

V and J are TRBV28 and TRBJ2-7; 8 bases line up with TRBD1. CDR3 size: 14 residues. Trimming removed 6 bases from V and 3 bases from J; junction bases left unmatched: 7. From germline, CDR1 is MDHEN and CDR2 SYDVKM. The CDR3 reads CASRRQGIYYEQYF. For the CDR3, the DNA is TGTGCCAGCAGACGACAGGGGATTTACTACGAGCAGTACTTC.

CDR3 nucleotides: TGTGCCAGCAAGGCGCGCCTGAATGAAAAACTGTTTTTT. Translating it yields CASKARLNEKLFF. The V call is TRBV13, the J call TRBJ1-4, with D unclear. Germline CDR1 PRHDT, CDR2 FYEKMQ (reference sequence). V was trimmed by 7 bases and J by 5 bases, leaving 11 bases between them. CDR3 length: 13 amino acids.

A single count supports this clone. The chain employs TRBV19 and TRBJ2-5; no definite D call. V lost 3 bases, J lost 1 base, and 9 bases lay in between. The CDR3 sequence is 14 residues long. Germline-derived CDR1 and CDR2 are LNHDA and SQIVND (reference sequence). CDR3 DNA sequence: TGTGCCAGTAGTATTATGGGGTTCCAAGAGACCCAGTACTTC. It yields the protein CASSIMGFQETQYF.

This chain links TRBV5-1 with TRBJ2-3; D is ambiguous. Between the trimmed V and J ends, which lost 0 bases and 2 bases, there was a span of 7 bases. The CDR3 covers 14 residues. The germline V gene encodes CDR1 SGHRS and CDR2 YFSETQ. CDR3 sequence (DNA): TGCGCCAGCAGCTTGGAGTTTGTCACAGATACGCAGTATTTT. Translation: CASSLEFVTDTQYF. The full variable domain, completed using reference TRBV5-1 and TRBJ2-3, is KAGVTQTPRYLIKTRGQQVTLSCSPISGHRSVSWYQQTPGQGLQFLFEYFSETQRNKGNFPGRFSGRQFSNSRSEMNVSTLELGDSALYLCASSLEFVTDTQYFGPGTRLTVL.

V is TRBV7-3 and J is TRBJ2-7; 14 bases are shared with TRBD2. The CDR3 runs 16 residues. The germline gives CDR1 SGHTA, CDR2 FQGTGA. The V gene end was trimmed by 6 bases and the J gene end by 5 bases; junction bases not matched to a gene: 9. CDR3 amino acids: CASRPGTSGSYNEQYF. DNA of the CDR3: TGTGCCAGCAGGCCCGGGACTAGCGGGAGCTACAACGAGCAGTACTTC.

V gene TRBV2 combines with J gene TRBJ2-5, with 9 bases matching TRBD2. Unmatched junction bases numbered 10, after V lost 8 bases and J lost 9 bases. The CDR3 totals 13 residues. Germline CDR1 reads SNHLY; CDR2 reads FYNNEI. The CDR3 region is CASLPAGGGAQYF. The CDR3 nucleotides read TGTGCCAGCCTTCCAGCGGGAGGAGGGGCCCAGTACTTC.

This clone was picked up a small number of times. The J gene is TRBJ1-1, the V gene TRBV7-9; D unresolved. V shed 1 base and J shed 0 bases, with 6 bases lying between them. Per germline, CDR1 SEHNR and CDR2 FQNEAQ (reference sequence). This CDR3 spans 14 amino acids. CDR3 coding DNA: TGTGCCAGCAGCTTAGTGGCGGTGAACACTGAAGCTTTCTTT. Translated, it gives CASSLVAVNTEAFF.